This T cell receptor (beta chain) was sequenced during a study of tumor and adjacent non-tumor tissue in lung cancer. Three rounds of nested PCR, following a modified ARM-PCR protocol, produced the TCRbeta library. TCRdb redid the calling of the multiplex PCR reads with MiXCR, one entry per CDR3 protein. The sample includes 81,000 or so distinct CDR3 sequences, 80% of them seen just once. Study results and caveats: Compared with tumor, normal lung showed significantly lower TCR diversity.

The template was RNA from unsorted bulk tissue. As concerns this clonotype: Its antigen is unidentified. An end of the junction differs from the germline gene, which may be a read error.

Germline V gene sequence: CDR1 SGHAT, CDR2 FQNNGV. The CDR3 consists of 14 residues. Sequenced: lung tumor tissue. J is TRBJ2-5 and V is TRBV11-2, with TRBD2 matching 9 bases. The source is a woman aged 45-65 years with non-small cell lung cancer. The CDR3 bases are TGTGCCAACACCTTCGCGGGAGGGCCGGAGACCCAATACTTC. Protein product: CANTFAGGPETQYF.